This TCR beta chain comes out of a study of blood T cell repertoires in COVID-19. Overall study context: Samples representing acute and convalescent COVID-19 were sourced from the United States, Italy and Spain. The analysed material was cDNA or gDNA that came from T cells, B-cell-depleted T cells, or PBMCs.

From germline, CDR1 is LNHNV and CDR2 YYDKDF (reference sequence). Trimming stripped 4 bases from V and 3 bases from J, with 12 bases between. The CDR3 has 14 residues. Authors' processing steps: Estimates of nucleated cell counts were drawn from the amplification of reference gene primers. The data were produced by immunoSEQ multiplex PCR, yet TCRdb's version contains in-frame clones alone and is incomplete. V, J and clone size are those of that table, while D and trimming were read from the DNA. Among approximately 220,000 clones, 88% were seen once, and the ten largest hold roughly 0.69%. The J gene is TRBJ1-2, the V gene TRBV15; D uncertain. Sequenced: peripheral blood. The receptor was isolated from a man in his forties or fifties with acute or convalescent COVID-19. CDR3 region: CATSKRVEDYGYTF. For the CDR3, the DNA is TGTGCCACCAGCAAGAGGGTTGAGGACTATGGCTACACCTTC.